The 27 T cell receptor beta chains listed next were all sequenced from one sample in a study of cytomegalovirus exposure and HLA in healthy donors. Amplification used 60 Vbeta primers and 13 Jbeta primers. The method was immunoSEQ multiplex PCR; TCRdb's version includes in-frame clones alone and lacks a portion of them. Among about 300,000 clones, roughly 90% were seen once, and the ten largest hold approximately 4.3%. Sequencing was performed on PBMCs. These receptors all stem from a middle-aged man in good health and CMV-seropositive.

J is TRBJ2-5 and V is TRBV6-5; D may be TRBD1 (6 bases). V lost 4 bases and J lost 5, with 11 bases in between. This CDR3 contains 13 residues. Germline CDR1 MNHEY, CDR2 SVGAGI. The CDR3 DNA sequence: TGTGCCAGCAGTTTAACAGGGCGGGAGACCCAGTACTTC. This translates into CASSLTGRETQYF.

The chain is built from TRBV5-4 and TRBJ2-3, with D maybe TRBD2 (5 bases). The V gene lost 1 base and the J gene lost 3 bases, with 12 bases spanning the gap. Germline V CDR1 and CDR2: SGHNT, YYREEE (reference sequence). The CDR3 sequence is 15 residues long. CDR3 sequence reads: CASSLRTYGTDTQYF. Written as DNA, the CDR3 is TGTGCCAGCAGCTTGAGGACTTATGGGACAGATACGCAGTATTTT. Drawing the rest from reference TRBV5-4 and TRBJ2-3, the complete variable domain is ETGVTQSPTHLIKTRGQQVTLRCSSQSGHNTVSWYQQALGQGPQFIFQYYREEENGRGNFPPRFSGLQFPNYSSELNVNALELDDSALYLCASSLRTYGTDTQYFGPGTRLTVL.

The chain has TRBV2 and TRBJ1-4; 7 bases fit TRBD1. Trimming removed 2 bases from V and 4 bases from J; junction bases left unmatched: 4. CDR3 size: 15 residues. Germline CDR1 SNHLY, CDR2 FYNNEI. CDR3 sequence reads: CASSEMAGGNEKLFF. As DNA, the CDR3 is TGTGCCAGCAGTGAAATGGCAGGGGGTAATGAAAAACTGTTTTTT.

V gene TRBV4-1 combines with J gene TRBJ1-1; TRBD1 is a possible D gene (5 bases). The CDR3 totals 15 residues. Germline loops: CDR1 MGHRA, CDR2 YSYEKL. Trimming removed 0 bases from V and 4 bases from J, with 12 bases in between. CDR3 sequence reads: CASSQDGRGTTEAFF. The DNA for the CDR3 is TGCGCCAGCAGCCAAGATGGCCGGGGGACCACTGAAGCTTTCTTT.

V and J are TRBV6-1 and TRBJ2-7; tentatively, D is TRBD2 (6 bases). The V gene lost 4 bases and the J gene lost 2 bases, with 27 bases spanning the gap. Germline assignment: CDR1 MNHNS and CDR2 SASEGT. The CDR3 length is 19 residues. The CDR3 DNA sequence: TGTGCCAGCAGTGGCCACGGCGCCCGTGGTAGCGGTTACCCCTACGAGCAGTACTTC. This translates into CASSGHGARGSGYPYEQYF.

The chain combines TRBV5-1 with TRBJ1-3, with 8 bases that match TRBD1. The germline gives CDR1 SGHRS, CDR2 YFSETQ. The ends lost 2 bases at V and 2 bases at J; junction bases unmatched: 9. The CDR3 has 17 residues. The CDR3 spells CASSLDARGRAGNTIYF. In nucleotides, the CDR3 is TGCGCCAGCAGCTTAGATGCCAGGGGGCGCGCTGGAAACACCATATATTTT.

This chain joins TRBV28 and TRBJ2-1, with 7 bases matching TRBD2. V dropped 2 bases and J dropped 6; count of bases not matched to a gene: 19. Looked up from germline, CDR1 is MDHEN and CDR2 is SYDVKM. The CDR3 extends over 19 amino acids. CDR3 sequence (DNA): TGTGCCAGCAGTTTACTCGGACTAGGAACGCAACGATCCGTCAATGAGCAGTTCTTC. It translates to CASSLLGLGTQRSVNEQFF.

The chain combines TRBV5-4 with TRBJ2-5, with TRBD2 identical over 10 bases. CDR1 and CDR2 from the germline V gene are SGHNT and YYREEE (reference sequence). With 0 bases clipped from V and 4 bases from J, the junction kept 9 bases outside the gene matches. This CDR3 contains 17 residues. CDR3 sequence: CASSLAREREGGETQYF. The CDR3 coding sequence is TGTGCCAGCAGCTTGGCCAGGGAGCGGGAGGGAGGAGAGACCCAGTACTTC.

The chain combines TRBV9 with TRBJ2-1, with 8 bases identical to TRBD1. This CDR3 contains 16 residues. After removal of 0 bases from V and 6 bases from J, the junction contained 8 bases not matched to a gene. CDR1 and CDR2 from the germline V gene are SGDLS and YYNGEE. CDR3 sequence: CASSVGTGLGTNEQFF. The DNA for the CDR3 is TGTGCCAGCAGCGTAGGGACAGGGTTAGGAACCAATGAGCAGTTCTTC.

CDR3 sequence: CASSVVPGDRIGTGELFF. The DNA for the CDR3 is TGTGCCAGCAGCGTAGTACCTGGGGACAGGATAGGGACCGGGGAGCTGTTTTTT. The chain is built from TRBV9 and TRBJ2-2, with TRBD1 matching 8 bases. CDR1 SGDLS and CDR2 YYNGEE come from the germline V gene. CDR3 size: 18 residues. The trim removed 0 bases at V and 5 bases at J, leaving 12 bases unmatched.

The genes are TRBV6-5 and TRBJ2-5; D may be TRBD2 (5 bases). From germline, CDR1 is MNHEY and CDR2 SVGAGI. There are 14 residues in the CDR3. V lost 0 bases, J lost 4 bases, and 9 bases lay in between. The CDR3 DNA reads TGTGCCAGCAGTTACTCGAACGAGGGAGAGACCCAGTACTTC. Translating gives CASSYSNEGETQYF.

The chain has TRBV18 and TRBJ2-5; D is perhaps TRBD1 (5 bases). CDR3 size: 13 residues. Looked up from germline, CDR1 is KGHSH and CDR2 is LQKENI. V lost 6 bases, J lost 3 bases, and 11 bases lay in between. Written as DNA, the CDR3 is TGTGCCAGCTCGCAGGGTATGAAAGAGACCCAGTACTTC. Its translation is CASSQGMKETQYF. The complete variable domain, with remaining parts taken from reference TRBV18 and TRBJ2-5, reads NAGVMQNPRHLVRRRGQEARLRCSPMKGHSHVYWYRQLPEEGLKFMVYLQKENIIDESGMPKERFSAEFPKEGPSILRIQQVVRGDSAAYFCASSQGMKETQYFGPGTRLLVL.

V is TRBV5-1 and J is TRBJ2-1, with 7 bases fitting TRBD2. CDR1 is SGHRS and CDR2 is YFSETQ in the germline V gene. This CDR3 contains 16 residues. The V segment lost 6 bases and the J segment 0 bases; nucleotides outside the gene matches: 9. In DNA form, the CDR3 reads TGCGCCAGCAACGGACTAGGGATAACCTCCTACAATGAGCAGTTCTTC. It codes for CASNGLGITSYNEQFF.

The chain uses TRBV30 and TRBJ2-7; possibly TRBD2 for D (6 bases). V lost 3 bases, J lost 0 bases, and 9 bases lay in between. The CDR3 totals 13 residues. Germline V CDR1 and CDR2: GTSNPN, SVGIG (reference sequence). The chain's CDR3 is CAWRGRSSYEQYF. In DNA, the CDR3 is TGTGCCTGGAGGGGGAGGAGCTCCTACGAGCAGTACTTC.

The rearrangement uses TRBV19 and TRBJ2-2; D unresolved. V was shortened by 3 bases and J by 4 bases, with 12 bases between the two germline ends. CDR3 size: 15 residues. Germline values: CDR1 LNHDA, CDR2 SQIVND (reference sequence). The CDR3 nucleotides read TGTGCCAGTAGTATGGTCACGCTAGTCACCGGGGAGCTGTTTTTT. This encodes CASSMVTLVTGELFF.

Only one count was recorded for this clone. V gene TRBV11-3 combines with J gene TRBJ2-7; TRBD1 might be the D (5 bases). Per the germline V gene, CDR1 is SGHNT and CDR2 is YENEEA. This CDR3 is 14 amino acids long. Trimming took 0 bases from V and 5 from J, leaving 11 bases between them. The CDR3 here is CASSLDGRDDEQYF. Here the CDR3 DNA reads TGTGCCAGCAGCTTAGATGGCAGGGATGACGAGCAGTACTTC.

The rearrangement joins TRBV5-1 to TRBJ2-7; 12 nucleotides agree with TRBD2. This CDR3 contains 15 residues. Germline CDR1 SGHRS, CDR2 YFSETQ. V dropped 4 bases and J dropped 4; count of bases not matched to a gene: 6. The CDR3 DNA is TGCGCCAGCAGCGCTCTAGCGGGAGGGCCGTACGAGCAGTACTTC. Translation: CASSALAGGPYEQYF. Full variable domain (remainder filled in from reference TRBV5-1 and TRBJ2-7): KAGVTQTPRYLIKTRGQQVTLSCSPISGHRSVSWYQQTPGQGLQFLFEYFSETQRNKGNFPGRFSGRQFSNSRSEMNVSTLELGDSALYLCASSALAGGPYEQYFGPGTRLTVT.

The genes are TRBV27 and TRBJ2-1; TRBD2 aligns across 7 bases. V was clipped by 3 bases and J by 8 bases; unmatched bases: 10. Per germline, CDR1 MNHEY and CDR2 SMNVEV (reference sequence). CDR3 length equals 15 residues. CDR3 residues: CASSLSRGSNDEQFF. For the CDR3, the DNA is TGTGCCAGCAGTTTGTCTCGCGGGAGTAACGATGAGCAGTTCTTC.

The genes are TRBV7-2 and TRBJ1-2, with 8 nucleotides matching TRBD1. The CDR3 has 13 amino acids. J was trimmed by 7 bases and V by 4 bases; bases with no gene match: 5. CDR1 SGHTA and CDR2 FQGNSA come from the germline V gene. In nucleotides, the CDR3 is TGTGCCAGCAGCTCGGGACAGGCGGGTGGCTACACCTTC. Its protein is CASSSGQAGGYTF.

The V gene is TRBV7-9, the J gene TRBJ2-7; 9 bases match TRBD1. The germline V gene encodes CDR1 SEHNR and CDR2 FQNEAQ (reference sequence). V gave up 5 bases and J gave up 3 bases; unmatched junction bases: 8. CDR3 length: 15 amino acids. The CDR3 sequence is CASSARDRALYEQYF. The CDR3 DNA reads as TGTGCCAGCAGCGCGAGGGACAGGGCCCTCTACGAGCAGTACTTC.

This rearrangement joins TRBV16 to TRBJ2-1; 8 bases fit TRBD2. Trimming cost V 4 bases and J 4 bases; bases outside gene matches: 6. Germline V gene lookup returns CDR1 KGHSY and CDR2 FQNENV. The CDR3 sequence is 15 residues long. The CDR3 region has the DNA TGTGCCAGCAGCCCGATAGCGGGGAGGTACAATGAGCAGTTCTTC. Translating it yields CASSPIAGRYNEQFF.

The gene calls are TRBV18 and TRBJ2-1, with 7 bases lining up with TRBD2. After removal of 2 bases from V and 5 bases from J, the junction contained 6 bases not matched to a gene. Germline V lookup: CDR1 KGHSH, CDR2 LQKENI. The CDR3 consists of 15 residues. The CDR3 DNA follows: TGTGCCAGCTCACCAAGACTAGCCACTGACAATGAGCAGTTCTTC. This sequence encodes CASSPRLATDNEQFF.

V usage is TRBV21-1 and J usage is TRBJ2-7; no check of the table's D call, TRBD1, against the DNA was made. TRBV21-1 is termed a pseudogene. CDR3 length: 15 amino acids. CDR3 nucleotide sequence: TGTGCCAGCAGCAAGAGGGACAGGGGGACCTACGAGCAGTACTTC. Amino acid sequence: CASSKRDRGTYEQYF.

The rearrangement uses TRBV27 and TRBJ2-5; D is perhaps TRBD2 (7 bases). This CDR3 region has 12 residues. CDR1 and CDR2 from the germline V gene are MNHEY and SMNVEV (reference sequence). CDR3 DNA sequence: TGTGCATACCGGGGGGCACGAGAGACCCAGTACTTC. Its translation: CAYRGARETQYF.

To note about this clone: Sequence at one end of the junction differs from germline and may be a read error. The chain employs TRBV7-9 and TRBJ1-2; TRBD1 aligns across 7 bases. In germline, CDR1 is SEHNR, CDR2 FQNEAQ (reference sequence). This CDR3 region has 15 residues. The CDR3 loop reads CSSSPEQGFNYGYTF. The CDR3 DNA reads as TGTTCCAGCAGCCCTGAACAGGGGTTTAACTATGGCTACACCTTC.

This clone was picked up one time. The J gene is TRBJ2-5, the V gene TRBV5-6, with D perhaps TRBD2 (6 bases). Germline CDR1 reads SGHDT; CDR2 reads YYEEEE. CDR3 length: 16 residues. Trimming removed 4 bases from V and 5 bases from J, with 21 bases in between. DNA for the CDR3: TGTGCCAGCAGCACCCCCGGGACGGAGGGTGGGGAGACCCAGTACTTC. As protein: CASSTPGTEGGETQYF.

V usage is TRBV6-5 and J usage is TRBJ1-1; D ambiguous. Trimming stripped 2 bases from V and 1 base from J, with 14 bases between. This CDR3 spans 16 amino acids. Per the germline V gene, CDR1 is MNHEY and CDR2 is SVGAGI. CDR3: CASSYTSAPGNTEAFF. The CDR3 region has the DNA TGTGCCAGCAGTTACACCTCCGCCCCGGGGAACACTGAAGCTTTCTTT.